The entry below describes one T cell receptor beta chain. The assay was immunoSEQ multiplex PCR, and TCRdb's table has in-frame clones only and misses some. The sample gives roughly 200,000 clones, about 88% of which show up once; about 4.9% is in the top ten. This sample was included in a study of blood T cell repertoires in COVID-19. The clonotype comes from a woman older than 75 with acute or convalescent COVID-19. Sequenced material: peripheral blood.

The CDR3 sequence is CASSFSLAGGETQYF. The CDR3 region has the DNA TGTGCCAGCAGCTTTAGCCTAGCGGGAGGGGAGACGCAGTATTTT. The chain carries TRBV7-2 and TRBJ2-3; 12 bases line up with TRBD2. The V gene's germline CDR1 is SGHTA and CDR2 FQGNSA. The CDR3 has 15 residues. Trimming cost V 3 bases and J 9 bases; bases outside gene matches: 7.